These 26 T cell receptor beta chains came from one sample sequenced in a study of cytomegalovirus exposure and HLA in healthy donors. It was with 60 Vbeta and 13 Jbeta primers that the PCR ran. Sequencing was performed with immunoSEQ multiplex PCR; in TCRdb, only in-frame clones are kept and a portion is missing. The data contain about 200,000 clones, about 80% of them singletons. The sequencing sample was made of PBMCs. The receptors derive from a girl between 5 and 17 years old in good health and CMV-seronegative.

The J gene is TRBJ2-5, the V gene TRBV7-8; 7 bases line up with TRBD2. J was trimmed by 11 bases and V by 3 bases; bases with no gene match: 3. The CDR3 totals 11 residues. Germline V lookup: CDR1 SGHVS, CDR2 FQNEAQ. This CDR3 is CASSFAREQYF. The CDR3 DNA is TGTGCCAGCAGCTTTGCGCGGGAGCAGTACTTC.

This chain connects TRBV27 to TRBJ2-1, with D possibly matching TRBD1 (6 bases). The CDR3 is 13 amino acids. CDR1 is MNHEY, CDR2 SMNVEV, per germline (reference sequence). Trimming removed 8 bases from V and 6 bases from J, with 14 bases in between. Here the CDR3 reads CASVKIGGNEQFF. The CDR3 DNA sequence: TGTGCCAGCGTTAAAATAGGGGGCAATGAGCAGTTCTTC.

V and J are TRBV6-5 and TRBJ2-7, with TRBD1 matching 7 bases. Germline loops: CDR1 MNHEY, CDR2 SVGAGI. V lost 5 bases and J lost 3; bases outside the gene matches: 4. The CDR3 runs to 13 residues. In nucleotides, the CDR3 is TGTGCCAGCAGTCAGACAGGGCGCTACGAGCAGTACTTC. It encodes CASSQTGRYEQYF.

This rearrangement joins TRBV9 to TRBJ2-5; TRBD1 agrees at 9 bases. Germline-derived CDR1 and CDR2 are SGDLS and YYNGEE. Germline trimming cut 0 bases from V and 0 bases from J; bases unmatched to any gene: 0. The CDR3 has 15 amino acids. The CDR3 DNA reads TGTGCCAGCAGCGTAGGGGACAGGGACCAAGAGACCCAGTACTTC. Residues: CASSVGDRDQETQYF.

J is TRBJ2-5 and V is TRBV18; D is undetermined. The CDR3 covers 12 residues. Trimming took off 1 base at V and 5 bases at J, with 5 bases between the two ends. CDR1 KGHSH and CDR2 LQKENI come from the germline V gene. The CDR3 reads CASSPLGETQYF. The CDR3 DNA sequence: TGTGCCAGCTCACCACTCGGGGAGACCCAGTACTTC.

The CDR3 DNA reads as TGTGCCAGCAGTCGCGAAGGGGCCACTGAAGCTTTCTTT. Protein: CASSREGATEAFF. The chain employs TRBV7-3 and TRBJ1-1; D is possibly TRBD1 (5 bases). The CDR3 totals 13 residues. Between the trimmed V and J ends, which lost 6 bases and 4 bases, there was a span of 12 bases. In germline, CDR1 is SGHTA, CDR2 FQGTGA. Using reference TRBV7-3 and TRBJ1-1 for the parts outside the CDR3, the full variable domain is GAGVSQTPSNKVTEKGKYVELRCDPISGHTALYWYRQSLGQGPEFLIYFQGTGAADDSGLPNDRFFAVRPEGSVSTLKIQRTERGDSAVYLCASSREGATEAFFGQGTRLTVV.

The gene calls are TRBV15 and TRBJ1-2, with D maybe TRBD1 (5 bases). CDR1 is LNHNV and CDR2 is YYDKDF in the germline V gene (reference sequence). The CDR3 loop spans 14 amino acids. V was clipped by 0 bases and J by 7 bases, with 12 bases between them. CDR3: CATSRDRGTGGYTF. CDR3 DNA: TGTGCCACCAGCAGAGATCGGGGGACTGGTGGCTACACCTTC.

The rearrangement joins TRBV15 to TRBJ2-1, with a tentative D call TRBD2 (6 bases). The CDR3 is 17 amino acids. Trimming left V 3 bases short and J 7 bases short, with 22 bases between. CDR1 is LNHNV, CDR2 YYDKDF, per germline (reference sequence). Here the CDR3 DNA reads TGTGCCACCAGCAGGCGGACCGTAGCCGGGGGATCGAATGAGCAGTTCTTC. Translating gives CATSRRTVAGGSNEQFF.

In the case of this clone: One junction end does not reproduce the germline sequence, and a read error may be involved. The V call is TRBV28, the J call TRBJ1-5; tentatively, D is TRBD1 (5 bases). This CDR3 region has 13 residues. The V gene's germline CDR1 is MDHEN and CDR2 SYDVKM. CDR3 DNA sequence: TGTGCCAGCAATTTACAGGAAAATCAGCCCCAGCATTTT. Translation gives CASNLQENQPQHF.

The chain is built from TRBV30 and TRBJ1-3; no reliable D call. Germline values: CDR1 GTSNPN, CDR2 SVGIG (reference sequence). CDR3 length: 14 amino acids. Trimming took off 3 bases at V and 0 bases at J, with 9 bases between the two ends. CDR3: CAWRQPDSGNTIYF. Here the CDR3 DNA reads TGTGCCTGGAGACAGCCCGACTCTGGAAACACCATATATTTT.

CDR3 protein: CASSLARGAANEKLFF. The CDR3 DNA sequence: TGTGCCAGCAGCCTCGCCCGGGGGGCTGCTAATGAAAAACTGTTTTTT. The rearrangement joins TRBV4-2 to TRBJ1-4; D is possibly TRBD1 (6 bases). Germline lookup yields CDR1 LGHNA and CDR2 YNFKEQ. This CDR3 has 16 amino acids. Between the trimmed V and J ends, which lost 4 bases and 3 bases, there was a span of 15 bases.

The V and J genes are TRBV27 and TRBJ1-1; D remains ambiguous. V shed 4 bases and J shed 4 bases, with 13 bases lying between them. CDR3 length equals 14 residues. Germline V lookup: CDR1 MNHEY, CDR2 SMNVEV (reference sequence). The CDR3 coding sequence is TGTGCCAGCAGTTACTGGGCATCGAGCACTGAAGCTTTCTTT. Protein: CASSYWASSTEAFF.

The chain is built from TRBV7-9 and TRBJ1-3, with 9 bases identical to TRBD1. CDR1 is SEHNR and CDR2 is FQNEAQ in the germline V gene (reference sequence). V dropped 5 bases and J dropped 3; count of bases not matched to a gene: 8. This CDR3 has 16 residues. In nucleotides, the CDR3 is TGTGCCAGCAGCCCACAGGGGGCGGTCTTTGGAAACACCATATATTTT. This encodes CASSPQGAVFGNTIYF.

J is TRBJ2-1 and V is TRBV28; 9 bases fit TRBD2. Germline V lookup: CDR1 MDHEN, CDR2 SYDVKM. V shed 4 bases, J shed 4 bases, and the junction held 5 bases outside the gene matches. The length of the CDR3 is 15 residues. Here the CDR3 reads CASSSGLAGYNEQFF. For the CDR3, the DNA is TGTGCCAGCAGTTCAGGGCTAGCGGGGTACAATGAGCAGTTCTTC.

The V gene is TRBV5-1, the J gene TRBJ1-1; 7 positions agree with TRBD1. V lost 6 bases to trimming and J lost 1 base; unmatched junction nucleotides: 6. CDR1 is SGHRS, CDR2 YFSETQ, per germline. CDR3 size: 14 residues. In DNA form, the CDR3 reads TGCGCCAGCAAAACAGGGGTTGCGAACACTGAAGCTTTCTTT. Its translation is CASKTGVANTEAFF.

The chain is built from TRBV7-8 and TRBJ2-7, with D perhaps matching TRBD1 (5 bases). Germline V CDR1 and CDR2: SGHVS, FQNEAQ. V was pared by 5 bases and J by 2 bases, with 13 bases between. The CDR3 is 14 amino acids. Written as DNA, the CDR3 is TGTGCCAGCAGCACCCGGACAAATACCTACGAGCAGTACTTC. Amino acids: CASSTRTNTYEQYF.

The CDR3 DNA follows: TGCAGCGTTAATACAGGGTATGGGGAGACCCAGTACTTC. It encodes CSVNTGYGETQYF. This chain links TRBV29-1 with TRBJ2-5; a possible D gene is TRBD1 (6 bases). The CDR3 is 13 residues long. Trimming removed 5 bases from V and 5 bases from J, with 15 bases in between. Germline CDR1 is SQVTM and CDR2 is ANQGSEA.

The rearrangement joins TRBV7-9 to TRBJ1-4; tentatively, D is TRBD1 (5 bases). This CDR3 is built from 12 residues. Deletions cut 1 base from V and 8 bases from J, with 5 bases between. The germline V gene has CDR1 SEHNR and CDR2 FQNEAQ (reference sequence). The CDR3 coding sequence is TGTGCCAGCAGCTTAGGGACAGAAAAACTGTTTTTT. Protein: CASSLGTEKLFF.

This clone occurred once. The chain carries TRBV19 and TRBJ2-7; 7 bases match TRBD2. Germline CDR1 LNHDA, CDR2 SQIVND (reference sequence). This CDR3 is 15 amino acids long. V was clipped by 1 base and J by 2 bases; unmatched bases: 5. CDR3: CASSIGGSGAYEQYF. The DNA for the CDR3 is TGTGCCAGTAGTATAGGAGGGAGCGGGGCCTACGAGCAGTACTTC.

The chain recombines TRBV5-8 with TRBJ1-2; D call uncertain. V shed 2 bases and J shed 6 bases, with 8 bases lying between them. Germline assignment: CDR1 SGHTS and CDR2 YDEGEE. This CDR3 has 12 residues. The DNA for the CDR3 is TGTGCCAGCAGCTTTCGACACAATGGCTACACCTTC. This sequence encodes CASSFRHNGYTF. Full variable domain (outside the CDR3, taken from reference TRBV5-8 and TRBJ1-2): EAGVTQSPTHLIKTRGQQATLRCSPISGHTSVYWYQQALGLGLQFLLWYDEGEERNRGNFPPRFSGRQFPNYSSELNVNALELEDSALYLCASSFRHNGYTFGSGTRLTVV.

This chain links TRBV15 with TRBJ1-1; tentatively, D is TRBD1 (5 bases). The CDR3 length is 14 residues. The V gene's germline CDR1 is LNHNV and CDR2 YYDKDF (reference sequence). The germline V and J ends were trimmed by 1 base and 7 bases, with 13 bases remaining between them. The CDR3 loop is CATSRGRGSGEAFF. The CDR3 DNA follows: TGTGCCACCAGCAGAGGGAGGGGTTCCGGTGAAGCTTTCTTT.

The chain couples TRBV11-3 to TRBJ2-6; maybe TRBD2 (6 bases). CDR3 length equals 14 residues. Germline CDR1 and CDR2: SGHNT and YENEEA. Trimming took 5 bases from V and 1 from J, leaving 6 bases between them. The CDR3 loop is CASSRGSGANVLTF. DNA for the CDR3: TGTGCCAGCAGCCGGGGGTCTGGGGCCAACGTCCTGACTTTC.

The V call is TRBV11-2, the J call TRBJ2-3; D is uncertain. This CDR3 is built from 14 residues. The germline gives CDR1 SGHAT, CDR2 FQNNGV. Trimming took off 2 bases at V and 4 bases at J, with 10 bases between the two ends. CDR3 residues: CASSLWLVPDTQYF. The CDR3 nucleotides are TGTGCCAGCAGCTTATGGCTAGTCCCAGATACGCAGTATTTT.

This clone has just a few counts. The chain carries TRBV21-1 and TRBJ1-1; the D call of TRBD1 is as the table states it, not checked on the DNA. TRBV21-1 constitutes a pseudogene. The CDR3 spans 13 residues. CDR3 DNA: TGTGCCAGCAGCCGGCGACAGGGGACTGAAGCTTTCTTT. Amino acid sequence: CASSRRQGTEAFF.

The V and J genes are TRBV28 and TRBJ2-7; TRBD2 matches at 7 bases. The CDR3 consists of 14 residues. Germline loops: CDR1 MDHEN, CDR2 SYDVKM. V shed 5 bases, J shed 6 bases, and the junction held 10 bases outside the gene matches. The CDR3 is CASSPGGLSAEQYF. The CDR3 DNA reads TGTGCCAGCAGTCCCGGGGGGTTGTCGGCCGAGCAGTACTTC.

This clone was found a few times. The rearrangement links TRBV29-1 to TRBJ2-2, with 7 bases lining up with TRBD1. Germline-derived CDR1 and CDR2 are SQVTM and ANQGSEA. Unmatched junction bases numbered 20, after V lost 8 bases and J lost 2 bases. The CDR3 length is 18 residues. CDR3 sequence (DNA): TGCAGCCCGACTGGGACAGAAGCTTATGACTCTAACACCGGGGAGCTGTTTTTT. Translating gives CSPTGTEAYDSNTGELFF.